This section outlines one T cell receptor (beta chain) sequence together with its context. These data are taken from a study of T cell changes during pregnancy in multiple sclerosis. This CDR3 is built from 17 residues. Deletions cut 1 base from V and 7 bases from J, with 19 bases between. Germline V gene sequence: CDR1 MNHEY, CDR2 SMNVEV (reference sequence). Data came from immunoSEQ multiplex PCR; TCRdb stores just in-frame clones and leaves some out. In the table there are around 85,000 clones, roughly nine tenths of which are singletons. Here the sequenced sample was PBMCs, taken in the first trimester of pregnancy. The sequence was obtained from a female donor in good health, serving as a control in a pregnancy study. Some clones in this sample may be carry-over from other donors' samples. The chain carries TRBV27 and TRBJ2-2; D uncertain. The CDR3 spells CASSLFPGSHVLGELFF. Written as DNA, the CDR3 is TGTGCCAGCAGTTTATTCCCCGGGTCCCATGTACTCGGGGAGCTGTTTTTT.